The source of this T cell receptor beta chain is a study of blood T cell repertoires in COVID-19. Looking at the study overall: Acute and convalescent COVID-19 samples came from the United States, Italy and Spain.

The CDR3 has 13 residues. V lost 4 bases to trimming and J lost 0 bases, with 6 bases between them. Germline V gene sequence: CDR1 SGHVS, CDR2 FQNEAQ. Individuals drawn from some 25 US areas were roughly 18 to 89 years old. Sequenced by immunoSEQ multiplex PCR; TCRdb stores in-frame clones only, minus some. This sample has approximately 270,000 clones, with 80% to 90% found just once. Sample: PBMCs or T cells enriched from blood (not recorded which). This TCR was sampled from a woman between 25 and 40 years old who had recovered from COVID-19. The V call is TRBV7-8, the J call TRBJ1-1; no reliable D call. This CDR3 reads CASSSVMNTEAFF. The CDR3, as DNA: TGTGCCAGCAGCTCCGTAATGAACACTGAAGCTTTCTTT.